The 16 T cell receptor beta chains reported below all come from one sample, sequenced in a study of blood T cell repertoires in COVID-19. This table comes from immunoSEQ multiplex PCR, and its TCRdb copy is limited to in-frame clones, with some not included. The table has some 80,000 clones, 80% to 95% seen once; the top ten hold roughly 0.73%. Sequencing input: peripheral blood. The receptors originated from a woman over 75 with acute or convalescent COVID-19.

The chain uses TRBV19 and TRBJ1-4; a weak D match, TRBD1 (6 bases). V gave up 4 bases and J gave up 6 bases, with 15 bases separating them. The germline V gene encodes CDR1 LNHDA and CDR2 SQIVND (reference sequence). This CDR3 contains 15 residues. The CDR3 loop reads CASSTQGNGDEKLFF. The CDR3 bases are TGTGCCAGTAGTACACAGGGAAACGGAGATGAAAAACTGTTTTTT.

CDR3 sequence reads: CASSLSMGLEKLFF. The CDR3 DNA reads as TGTGCCAGCAGTTTATCGATGGGGCTGGAAAAACTGTTTTTT. This chain links TRBV27 with TRBJ1-4, with D maybe TRBD1 (5 bases). The V gene lost 0 bases and the J gene lost 8 bases, with 10 bases spanning the gap. The CDR3 contains 14 residues. CDR1 and CDR2 from the germline V gene are MNHEY and SMNVEV (reference sequence). Complete variable domain (other parts from reference TRBV27 and TRBJ1-4): EAQVTQNPRYLITVTGKKLTVTCSQNMNHEYMSWYRQDPGLGLRQIYYSMNVEVTDKGDVPEGYKVSRKEKRNFPLILESPSPNQTSLYFCASSLSMGLEKLFFGSGTQLSVL.

This chain uses TRBV25-1 with TRBJ1-1; unclear D gene. The CDR3 length is 11 residues. Per germline, CDR1 MGHDK and CDR2 SYGVNS. V lost 4 bases and J lost 6, with 6 bases in between. This CDR3 reads CASSGRAEAFF. The CDR3 nucleotides read TGTGCCAGCAGTGGGAGGGCTGAAGCTTTCTTT. The full variable domain, rest sourced from reference TRBV25-1 and TRBJ1-1, is EADIYQTPRYLVIGTGKKITLECSQTMGHDKMYWYQQDPGMELHLIHYSYGVNSTEKGDLSSESTVSRIRTEHFPLTLESARPSHTSQYLCASSGRAEAFFGQGTRLTVV.

The chain's CDR3 is CASRGLPTDTQYF. The DNA of the CDR3 is TGTGCCAGCAGGGGACTCCCCACAGATACGCAGTATTTT. This chain uses TRBV2 with TRBJ2-3, with D possibly matching TRBD2 (6 bases). Germline V gene sequence: CDR1 SNHLY, CDR2 FYNNEI. Trimming left V 6 bases short and J 2 bases short, with 9 bases between. This CDR3 is 13 amino acids long.

This chain links TRBV7-2 with TRBJ1-3, with TRBD1 matching over 9 bases. The germline V gene encodes CDR1 SGHTA and CDR2 FQGNSA. The CDR3 contains 17 residues. V lost 3 bases and J lost 0; bases outside the gene matches: 6. The CDR3 region has the DNA TGTGCCAGCAGCTTTGCCGGGACAGGGTCCTCTGGAAACACCATATATTTT. Translating it yields CASSFAGTGSSGNTIYF. Drawing the rest from reference TRBV7-2 and TRBJ1-3, the complete variable domain is GAGVSQSPSNKVTEKGKDVELRCDPISGHTALYWYRQSLGQGLEFLIYFQGNSAPDKSGLPSDRFSAERTGGSVSTLTIQRTQQEDSAVYLCASSFAGTGSSGNTIYFGEGSWLTVV.

The chain uses TRBV7-2 and TRBJ1-2; 9 bases line up with TRBD1. CDR3 length: 16 amino acids. Unmatched junction bases numbered 8, after V lost 2 bases and J lost 4 bases. Per the germline V gene, CDR1 is SGHTA and CDR2 is FQGNSA. The CDR3 coding sequence is TGTGCCAGCAGCTTACTAGCACAGGGGGCAGGCTATGGCTACACCTTC. Its translation is CASSLLAQGAGYGYTF. Based on the CDR3 plus reference TRBV7-2 and TRBJ1-2, the full variable domain is GAGVSQSPSNKVTEKGKDVELRCDPISGHTALYWYRQSLGQGLEFLIYFQGNSAPDKSGLPSDRFSAERTGGSVSTLTIQRTQQEDSAVYLCASSLLAQGAGYGYTFGSGTRLTVV.

The J gene is TRBJ2-7, the V gene TRBV11-3; TRBD1 matches at 11 bases. CDR3 size: 16 residues. Trimming took 1 base from V and 2 from J; bases not matched to a gene: 4. Germline V lookup: CDR1 SGHNT, CDR2 YENEEA. The CDR3 reads CASSLGPGQGAYEQYF. DNA of the CDR3: TGTGCCAGCAGCTTAGGACCGGGACAGGGGGCCTACGAGCAGTACTTC.

V and J are TRBV6-5 and TRBJ1-2; D gene unclear. Germline values: CDR1 MNHEY, CDR2 SVGAGI. CDR3 size: 13 residues. V lost 0 bases to trimming and J lost 5 bases, with 7 bases between them. Written as DNA, the CDR3 is TGTGCCAGCAGTTACTCGGTCGGGTATGGCTACACCTTC. This translates into CASSYSVGYGYTF.

V gene TRBV6-2 or TRBV6-3 combines with J gene TRBJ1-5; possible D gene TRBD1, 6 bases. The CDR3 is made up of 13 amino acids. Per germline, CDR1 MNHEY and CDR2 SVGEGT. The germline V and J ends were trimmed by 1 base and 7 bases, with 8 bases remaining between them. The CDR3 loop reads CASSYYRAQPQHF. DNA for the CDR3: TGTGCCAGCAGTTACTACAGGGCCCAGCCCCAGCATTTT.

This clone was seen once. V gene TRBV7-9 combines with J gene TRBJ1-4; 7 nucleotides agree with TRBD1. Germline assignment: CDR1 SEHNR and CDR2 FQNEAQ (reference sequence). The length of the CDR3 is 14 residues. Trimming at V came to 1 base and at J to 8 bases, leaving 4 bases not matched to a gene. CDR3: CASSLGTGSEKLFF. Written as DNA, the CDR3 is TGTGCCAGCAGCTTAGGGACAGGATCCGAAAAACTGTTTTTT.

The gene calls are TRBV11-2 and TRBJ1-4; 9 nucleotides line up with TRBD1. Germline trimming cut 5 bases from V and 8 bases from J; bases unmatched to any gene: 18. The CDR3 contains 18 residues. Germline V CDR1 and CDR2: SGHAT, FQNNGV. This CDR3 reads CASSQTGTGYQLREKLFF. For the CDR3, the DNA is TGTGCCAGCAGCCAAACCGGGACAGGGTATCAGTTACGGGAAAAACTGTTTTTT. The full variable domain, its missing parts supplied by reference TRBV11-2 and TRBJ1-4, is EAGVAQSPRYKIIEKRQSVAFWCNPISGHATLYWYQQILGQGPKLLIQFQNNGVVDDSQLPKDRFSAERLKGVDSTLKIQPAKLEDSAVYLCASSQTGTGYQLREKLFFGSGTQLSVL.

This clone appeared a few times. A junction end diverges from the germline sequence, so it may reflect a read error. This chain connects TRBV7-7 to TRBJ2-3; 8 positions match TRBD1. This CDR3 spans 15 amino acids. In germline, CDR1 is SSHAT, CDR2 FNYEAQ (reference sequence). CDR3 sequence: CASSLPTGGTDTQYF. CDR3 nucleotides: TGTGCTAGCAGCTTACCGACAGGGGGCACAGATACGCAGTATTTT. The full variable domain, its missing parts supplied by reference TRBV7-7 and TRBJ2-3, is GAGVSQSPRYKVTKRGQDVTLRCDPISSHATLYWYQQALGQGPEFLTYFNYEAQPDKSGLPSDRFSAERPEGSISTLTIQRTEQRDSAMYRCASSLPTGGTDTQYFGPGTRLTVL.

V gene TRBV4-3 combines with J gene TRBJ2-3; D not resolved. Per the germline V gene, CDR1 is LGHNA and CDR2 is YSLEER. V lost 0 bases, J lost 6 bases, and 10 bases lay in between. The CDR3 has 14 residues. CDR3 coding DNA: TGCGCCAGCAGCCAAGAAACAGCCCCGGATACGCAGTATTTT. It yields the protein CASSQETAPDTQYF.

The chain is built from TRBV6-5 and TRBJ1-1, with 10 nucleotides matching TRBD1. This CDR3 is built from 15 residues. With V trimmed by 6 bases and J by 2 bases, 6 bases remained unmatched. CDR1 MNHEY and CDR2 SVGAGI come from the germline V gene. The CDR3 sequence is CASSQRDRGNTEAFF. As DNA, the CDR3 is TGTGCCAGCAGCCAACGGGACAGGGGAAACACTGAAGCTTTCTTT.

This clone showed up just once. The rearrangement joins TRBV9 to TRBJ2-1, with 9 bases matching TRBD1. V shed 0 bases and J 6 bases; nucleotides not matched to a gene: 1. The CDR3 length is 14 residues. The V gene's germline CDR1 is SGDLS and CDR2 YYNGEE. DNA for the CDR3: TGTGCCAGCAGCGTAGGGGGACAGGGCAATGAGCAGTTCTTC. Translation gives CASSVGGQGNEQFF.

The V gene is TRBV5-6, the J gene TRBJ1-4, with 8 bases lining up with TRBD1. V was clipped by 3 bases and J by 5 bases; unmatched bases: 0. This CDR3 is 13 amino acids long. Per the germline V gene, CDR1 is SGHDT and CDR2 is YYEEEE. The CDR3 region has the DNA TGTGCCAGCAGCTGGGACAGGAATGAAAAACTGTTTTTT. As protein: CASSWDRNEKLFF.